A selection of T cell receptor beta chains follows, all from one sample in a study of blood T cell repertoires in COVID-19. TCRdb's table, derived via immunoSEQ multiplex PCR, lists solely in-frame clones and lacks some. The sample contains 350,000 to 400,000 clones, under 90% of which appear only once. The material sequenced was PBMCs or T cells enriched from blood (not recorded which). Receptors originate from a woman under 40 who had recovered from COVID-19. Each CDR3 is given with its conserved first and last residue. D genes are given only for firm matches. Clone size is stated in some rows and not others, as once, few, many or a class when expanded.

d_call j_call v_call clone_size cdr3_aa cdr3_nt
TRBD1 TRBJ1-2 TRBV12-5 - CASGLAQGATGYTF TGTGCTAGTGGTTTGGCGCAGGGGGCGACTGGCTACACCTTC
TRBD1 TRBJ1-2 TRBV10-3 - CAIDPGQGTGYTF TGTGCCATCGATCCGGGACAGGGGACCGGCTACACCTTC
- TRBJ2-7 TRBV10-3 - CAISESKMAEQYF TGTGCCATCAGTGAGTCGAAGATGGCCGAGCAGTACTTC
- TRBJ1-1 TRBV30 - CAWSVGAGTEAFF TGTGCCTGGAGCGTAGGGGCGGGGACTGAAGCTTTCTTT
- TRBJ2-1 TRBV5-6 - CASSLGELRREINNEQFF TGTGCCAGCAGCTTGGGGGAGTTGCGCCGGGAGATTAACAATGAGCAGTTCTTC
TRBD1 TRBJ2-7 TRBV2 - CASRQTGPSYEQYF TGTGCCAGCAGACAGACAGGGCCGTCCTACGAGCAGTACTTC
TRBD2 TRBJ2-7 TRBV28 few CASGKRERYF TGTGCCAGCGGAAAGCGGGAAAGGTACTTC
TRBD1 TRBJ1-5 TRBV18 once CASSLNAGQGGSNQPQHF TGTGCCAGCTCACTGAATGCCGGACAGGGAGGTAGCAATCAGCCCCAGCATTTT
- TRBJ1-5 TRBV1 - CTSSHDSYSNQPQHF TGCACCAGCAGCCATGACAGTTATAGCAATCAGCCCCAGCATTTT
- TRBJ2-7 TRBV28 - CASSLGQLTYEQYF TGTGCCAGCAGTTTAGGACAGCTTACCTACGAGCAGTACTTC
- TRBJ2-7 TRBV9 - CASSVAGGLSYEQYF TGTGCCAGCAGCGTAGCAGGGGGGTTGTCCTACGAGCAGTACTTC
- TRBJ2-5 TRBV20-1 - CSASVPEETQYF TGCAGTGCTAGTGTCCCTGAAGAGACCCAGTACTTC
- TRBJ2-4 TRBV28 - CASSTPWGDLFAKNIQYF TGTGCCAGCAGTACCCCTTGGGGGGACCTTTTCGCCAAAAACATTCAGTACTTC
TRBD1 TRBJ1-6 TRBV3-1/TRBV3-2 - CASSHPTGVNSPLHF TGTGCCAGCAGCCATCCGACAGGGGTCAATTCACCCCTCCACTTT
TRBD2 TRBJ2-7 TRBV7-9 once CASSQAGAGYEQYF TGTGCCAGCAGCCAAGCGGGAGCCGGCTACGAGCAGTACTTC
- TRBJ2-7 TRBV6-5 - CASENNGGLSYEQYF TGTGCCAGCGAGAACAACGGAGGGCTCTCCTACGAGCAGTACTTC
- TRBJ1-1 TRBV19 - CACGRLDTEAFF TGTGCCTGTGGGAGGTTGGACACTGAAGCTTTCTTT
TRBD2 TRBJ2-7 TRBV4-1 once CASSQPAAGGPYEQYF TGCGCCAGCAGCCAACCGGCGGCGGGAGGGCCTTACGAGCAGTACTTC
- TRBJ1-5 TRBV5-1 - CASSPGAEFGSNQPQHF TGCGCCAGCAGCCCGGGAGCAGAGTTTGGAAGCAATCAGCCCCAGCATTTT
TRBD2 TRBJ2-7 TRBV10-2 - CASNPGTSGYEQYF TGCGCCAGCAACCCCGGGACTAGCGGCTACGAGCAGTACTTC